The next 2 T cell receptor beta chains were all read from a single sample in a study of blood T cell repertoires in COVID-19. Clones were read by immunoSEQ multiplex PCR, and TCRdb kept only the in-frame ones, dropping some. The table lists about 440,000 clones, approximately 90% of them singletons. The sample was peripheral blood. The source is a woman aged 25 to 39 with acute or convalescent COVID-19.

The chain joins TRBV30 to TRBJ2-3; tentative D call: TRBD2 (5 bases). The germline V and J ends were trimmed by 5 bases and 4 bases, with 10 bases remaining between them. Looked up from germline, CDR1 is GTSNPN and CDR2 is SVGIG (reference sequence). The CDR3 length is 12 residues. DNA for the CDR3: TGTGCCTGGGGGTGGGAGTCAGATACGCAGTATTTT. Amino acid sequence: CAWGWESDTQYF.

The chain is built from TRBV12-3 or TRBV12-4 and TRBJ1-3; D perhaps matches TRBD1 (6 bases). CDR3 length equals 13 residues. Trimming took off 5 bases at V and 4 bases at J, with 9 bases between the two ends. CDR3 nucleotides: TGTGCCAGCAGTCGGGACATCGGAAACACCATATATTTT. Protein sequence: CASSRDIGNTIYF.